This T cell receptor (beta chain) originates from a study of cytomegalovirus exposure and HLA in healthy donors. Broader study findings: CMV serostatus was the only recorded immune exposure for donors.

A remark on this clone: Antigen: not known.

The PCR was carried out with 60 Vbeta primers and 13 Jbeta primers. The data were produced by immunoSEQ multiplex PCR, yet TCRdb's version contains in-frame clones alone and is incomplete. Counted here are a few hundred thousand clones, around 80% occurring once; the ten biggest clones make up approximately 8.4%. The germline V gene has CDR1 GTSNPN and CDR2 SVGIG (reference sequence). J was trimmed by 7 bases and V by 0 bases; bases with no gene match: 5. CDR3 size: 14 residues. V usage is TRBV30 and J usage is TRBJ1-5; 8 bases map to TRBD1. This receptor was identified in a woman between 55 and 75 years old in good health and CMV-seropositive. The sequencing input was PBMCs. The CDR3 reads CAWSVTGGRQPQHF. CDR3 nucleotide sequence: TGTGCCTGGAGTGTTACAGGGGGACGGCAGCCCCAGCATTTT.